The next 25 T cell receptor beta chains were all read from a single sample in a study of cytomegalovirus exposure and HLA in healthy donors. Researchers ran the PCR with 60 Vbeta and 13 Jbeta primers. Here immunoSEQ multiplex PCR was the method, and the copy in TCRdb shows in-frame clones only, minus some. In the table there are 120,000 to 150,000 clones, 82% of which are singletons. Sequencing was performed on PBMCs. The receptors here all came from a male donor in good health and CMV-seronegative.

This chain uses TRBV4-3 with TRBJ1-1; D unresolved. Germline V gives CDR1 LGHNA, CDR2 YSLEER. CDR3 length equals 14 residues. V shed 4 bases and J shed 1 base, with 10 bases lying between them. The CDR3 protein is CASSLTAANTEAFF. DNA of the CDR3: TGCGCCAGCAGCCTGACTGCTGCGAACACTGAAGCTTTCTTT.

The rearrangement uses TRBV6-5 and TRBJ1-2, with D uncertain. Deletions cut 0 bases from V and 4 bases from J, with 12 bases between. Germline CDR1 MNHEY, CDR2 SVGAGI. The CDR3 has 15 residues. CDR3 residues: CASSYSFQTSYGYTF. For the CDR3, the DNA is TGTGCCAGCAGTTACTCGTTTCAGACAAGCTATGGCTACACCTTC.

Written as DNA, the CDR3 is TGTGCCAGCAGCCCTTTCCCGGGACAGGGGGCTTATGAGCAGTTCTTC. Its translation is CASSPFPGQGAYEQFF. The chain employs TRBV5-8 and TRBJ2-1; 12 nucleotides align to TRBD1. V gave up 4 bases and J gave up 8 bases; unmatched junction bases: 10. This CDR3 is 16 amino acids long. Germline V gene sequence: CDR1 SGHTS, CDR2 YDEGEE.

This clone was recorded a few times. The CDR3 coding sequence is TGTGCCAGCAGTTTTTCCCAGGGTACCTACGAGCAGTACTTC. This sequence encodes CASSFSQGTYEQYF. The chain carries TRBV27 and TRBJ2-7, with D possibly TRBD1 on 5 matching bases. V was trimmed by 3 bases and J by 2 bases, leaving 11 bases between them. Per the germline V gene, CDR1 is MNHEY and CDR2 is SMNVEV (reference sequence). This CDR3 spans 14 amino acids.

The V and J genes are TRBV4-3 and TRBJ1-4; unclear D gene. In germline, CDR1 is LGHNA, CDR2 YSLEER. V lost 3 bases to trimming and J lost 3 bases, with 11 bases between them. This CDR3 is built from 15 residues. The CDR3 DNA sequence: TGCGCCAGCAGCCAGTTACAGAGGGCTAATGAAAAACTGTTTTTT. This translates into CASSQLQRANEKLFF.

The chain is built from TRBV7-3 and TRBJ1-5, with D perhaps matching TRBD1 (6 bases). V lost 6 bases and J 3 bases, leaving 12 bases between the germline ends. The CDR3 sequence is 14 residues long. Germline CDR1 reads SGHTA; CDR2 reads FQGTGA. The chain's CDR3 is CASRRRQVNQPQHF. As DNA, the CDR3 is TGTGCCAGCAGACGCCGACAGGTCAATCAGCCCCAGCATTTT.

This chain connects TRBV7-8 to TRBJ2-1; the match to TRBD2 covers 9 bases. Losses at the gene ends were 8 bases for V and 4 bases for J; bases not matched to a gene: 6. CDR1 is SGHVS, CDR2 FQNEAQ, per germline. The CDR3 runs 14 residues. The CDR3 loop reads CASAGGRIYNEQFF. The DNA of the CDR3 is TGTGCCAGCGCGGGGGGGCGGATATACAATGAGCAGTTCTTC.

The chain uses TRBV19 and TRBJ1-3, with D possibly being TRBD1 (6 bases). In germline, CDR1 is LNHDA, CDR2 SQIVND (reference sequence). V dropped 5 bases and J dropped 2 bases, with 16 bases sitting between them. The length of the CDR3 is 16 residues. The CDR3 region is CASSPLTGLAGNTIYF. CDR3 bases: TGTGCCAGTAGTCCCCTAACAGGGTTGGCTGGAAACACCATATATTTT.

The rearrangement uses TRBV4-3 and TRBJ2-7; a weak D match, TRBD2 (6 bases). Trimming removed 0 bases from V and 1 base from J, with 10 bases in between. Per the germline V gene, CDR1 is LGHNA and CDR2 is YSLEER. This CDR3 contains 15 residues. The DNA for the CDR3 is TGCGCCAGCAGCCAAGAGAGGGAGGATTCCTACGAGCAGTACTTC. Translated: CASSQEREDSYEQYF.

The chain uses TRBV4-1 and TRBJ2-3, with TRBD2 matching over 9 bases. CDR1 is MGHRA, CDR2 YSYEKL, per germline. There are 17 residues in the CDR3. Trimming removed 2 bases from V and 0 bases from J; junction bases left unmatched: 6. The CDR3 spells CASSQSPSGTSTDTQYF. As DNA, the CDR3 is TGCGCCAGCAGCCAAAGCCCTAGCGGGACTAGCACAGATACGCAGTATTTT.

The rearrangement uses TRBV2 and TRBJ1-4; the match to TRBD1 covers 9 bases. Germline values: CDR1 SNHLY, CDR2 FYNNEI. CDR3 length: 12 residues. The V gene end was trimmed by 11 bases and the J gene end by 6 bases; junction bases not matched to a gene: 4. DNA of the CDR3: TGTGCCGGAAGACAGGGGGATGAAAAACTGTTTTTT. This translates into CAGRQGDEKLFF.

V and J are TRBV7-8 and TRBJ2-1, with D perhaps matching TRBD2 (6 bases). The V gene lost 2 bases and the J gene lost 0 bases, with 11 bases spanning the gap. In germline, CDR1 is SGHVS, CDR2 FQNEAQ. This CDR3 is built from 16 residues. The CDR3 protein is CASSLWREVSYNEQFF. CDR3 nucleotides: TGTGCCAGCAGCTTATGGAGGGAGGTCTCCTACAATGAGCAGTTCTTC.

The chain is built from TRBV5-4 and TRBJ2-5; 7 nucleotides match TRBD1. This CDR3 spans 13 amino acids. V was pared by 4 bases and J by 2 bases, with 2 bases of the junction left unmatched. Per germline, CDR1 SGHNT and CDR2 YYREEE (reference sequence). The CDR3 sequence is CASSPGQQETQYF. The DNA of the CDR3 is TGTGCCAGCAGCCCGGGACAGCAAGAGACCCAGTACTTC.

This clone showed up just a few times. The chain links TRBV27 to TRBJ2-1; TRBD2 matches at 13 bases. V dropped 5 bases and J dropped 8; count of bases not matched to a gene: 6. Germline-derived CDR1 and CDR2 are MNHEY and SMNVEV (reference sequence). The CDR3 has 15 residues. CDR3: CASSTRTSGSYEQFF. CDR3 DNA: TGTGCCAGCAGTACCCGGACTAGCGGGAGCTATGAGCAGTTCTTC.

The CDR3 DNA reads TGCGCCAGCGCTCTACTAGCGCACTCCTACGAGCAGTACTTC. Amino acids: CASALLAHSYEQYF. V is TRBV5-1 and J is TRBJ2-7, with 7 bases matching TRBD2. Germline CDR1 SGHRS, CDR2 YFSETQ. Losses at the gene ends were 7 bases for V and 0 bases for J; bases not matched to a gene: 7. CDR3 size: 14 residues.

The V call is TRBV5-1, the J call TRBJ2-2, with 9 bases fitting TRBD1. CDR3 length: 15 residues. Germline V lookup: CDR1 SGHRS, CDR2 YFSETQ. Trimming at V came to 4 bases and at J to 5 bases, leaving 6 bases not matched to a gene. The chain's CDR3 is CASSPWTGDTGELFF. The CDR3 bases are TGCGCCAGCAGCCCCTGGACAGGGGATACCGGGGAGCTGTTTTTT.

There are a few counts of this clone. V usage is TRBV30 and J usage is TRBJ2-7; no definite D call. The germline V gene encodes CDR1 GTSNPN and CDR2 SVGIG (reference sequence). V shed 4 bases and J shed 2 bases, with 12 bases lying between them. This CDR3 comprises 13 residues. The CDR3 region is CAWNGLNTYEQYF. CDR3 DNA: TGTGCCTGGAATGGCCTCAACACCTACGAGCAGTACTTC.

J is TRBJ2-1 and V is TRBV9, with 9 nucleotides matching TRBD2. Per germline, CDR1 SGDLS and CDR2 YYNGEE. V was clipped by 4 bases and J by 8 bases; unmatched bases: 7. This CDR3 is built from 14 residues. The CDR3 DNA sequence: TGTGCCAGCAGCCCACAGGGACTAGCCTATGAGCAGTTCTTC. It is translated as CASSPQGLAYEQFF.

V usage is TRBV7-9 and J usage is TRBJ1-2, with D possibly being TRBD1 (5 bases). V was clipped by 5 bases and J by 3 bases, with 10 bases between them. This CDR3 is 13 amino acids long. Germline CDR1 is SEHNR and CDR2 is FQNEAQ (reference sequence). DNA for the CDR3: TGTGCCAGCAGCCAGGACACTGACTATGGCTACACCTTC. Protein: CASSQDTDYGYTF.

This clone was recorded only once. This chain connects TRBV18 to TRBJ2-2; 12 positions match TRBD1. V was pared by 0 bases and J by 6 bases, with 5 bases of the junction left unmatched. Germline V gene sequence: CDR1 KGHSH, CDR2 LQKENI. This CDR3 has 17 amino acids. CDR3 loop: CASSPPPGQGAAGELFF. In DNA form, the CDR3 reads TGTGCCAGCTCACCACCTCCGGGACAGGGGGCCGCCGGGGAGCTGTTTTTT.

The gene calls are TRBV18 and TRBJ2-7; D might be TRBD2 (5 bases). V was cut by 2 bases and J by 3 bases, with 8 bases left in between. The CDR3 spans 13 residues. The V gene's germline CDR1 is KGHSH and CDR2 LQKENI. The chain's CDR3 is CASSPRENYEQYF. CDR3 in DNA: TGTGCCAGCTCACCAAGGGAGAACTACGAGCAGTACTTC.

The V gene is TRBV27, the J gene TRBJ2-1; 8 nucleotides line up with TRBD2. V gave up 11 bases and J gave up 5 bases; unmatched junction bases: 8. Germline values: CDR1 MNHEY, CDR2 SMNVEV (reference sequence). The CDR3 has 13 residues. The CDR3 is CAAGRGADNEQFF. In nucleotides, the CDR3 is TGTGCCGCCGGGAGGGGGGCCGACAATGAGCAGTTCTTC.

The chain employs TRBV5-6 and TRBJ2-2; 9 bases are shared with TRBD1. CDR3 length equals 18 residues. Trimming removed 4 bases from V and 0 bases from J; junction bases left unmatched: 10. In germline, CDR1 is SGHDT, CDR2 YYEEEE. In DNA form, the CDR3 reads TGTGCCAGCAGCCCCTCTCATCGACAGGGGGCGAACACCGGGGAGCTGTTTTTT. The encoded protein is CASSPSHRQGANTGELFF. Filled out from reference TRBV5-6 and TRBJ2-2, the complete variable domain reads DAGVTQSPTHLIKTRGQQVTLRCSPKSGHDTVSWYQQALGQGPQFIFQYYEEEERQRGNFPDRFSGHQFPNYSSELNVNALLLGDSALYLCASSPSHRQGANTGELFFGEGSRLTVL.

This sequence joins TRBV7-2 and TRBJ2-7; 7 bases map to TRBD2. CDR1 is SGHTA and CDR2 is FQGNSA in the germline V gene. The CDR3 is 14 residues long. With V trimmed by 1 base and J by 4 bases, 4 bases remained unmatched. CDR3 sequence: CASSLEGGVYEQYF. CDR3 coding DNA: TGTGCCAGCAGCTTAGAGGGAGGGGTATACGAGCAGTACTTC.

The gene calls are TRBV27 and TRBJ1-5; D is possibly TRBD1 (6 bases). Trimming stripped 4 bases from V and 3 bases from J, with 10 bases between. The germline V gene encodes CDR1 MNHEY and CDR2 SMNVEV (reference sequence). The CDR3 has 14 amino acids. As DNA, the CDR3 is TGTGCCAGCAGTTGGGGGCAGTCCAATCAGCCCCAGCATTTT. The encoded protein is CASSWGQSNQPQHF.